The 25 T cell receptor beta chains below all came from one sample that was sequenced in a study of CD8+ T cells in alopecia areata. RNA was isolated and reverse transcribed to cDNA, the sequencing template. Sequencing used immunoSEQ multiplex PCR; TCRdb keeps in-frame clones, though not all of them. The table lists under 250,000 clones, about three fifths of them singletons. The starting material was CD4+ T cells sorted from blood, obtained at week 0. Source of these receptors: a human donor with alopecia areata.

This rearrangement joins TRBV12-5 to TRBJ2-1; perhaps TRBD1 as D (8 bases). The CDR3 loop spans 15 amino acids. CDR1 is LGHNT and CDR2 is FRNRAP in the germline V gene. The germline V and J ends were trimmed by 6 bases and 6 bases, with 18 bases remaining between them. CDR3 protein: CASGKGQGLSNEQFF. The CDR3 DNA is TGTGCTAGTGGAAAAGGACAGGGACTATCCAATGAGCAGTTCTTC.

With respect to this clone: The sample carries other DNA sequences with the same CDR3. The chain uses TRBV5-1 and TRBJ2-3; D is unclear. V was cut by 4 bases and J by 2 bases, with 5 bases left in between. The CDR3 is 12 amino acids. The germline V gene encodes CDR1 SGHRS and CDR2 YFSETQ. CDR3 residues: CASSPSTDTQYF. CDR3 coding DNA: TGCGCCAGCAGCCCATCCACAGATACGCAGTATTTT. Using reference TRBV5-1 and TRBJ2-3 for the parts outside the CDR3, the full variable domain is KAGVTQTPRYLIKTRGQQVTLSCSPISGHRSVSWYQQTPGQGLQFLFEYFSETQRNKGNFPGRFSGRQFSNSRSEMNVSTLELGDSALYLCASSPSTDTQYFGPGTRLTVL.

The rearrangement links TRBV9 to TRBJ2-7; 9 bases map to TRBD2. The CDR3 is made up of 14 amino acids. Germline CDR1 and CDR2: SGDLS and YYNGEE. Trimming took 0 bases from V and 5 from J; bases not matched to a gene: 3. In nucleotides, the CDR3 is TGTGCCAGCAGCGTAGAACTAGCGGGCCACGAGCAGTACTTC. Residues: CASSVELAGHEQYF.

The sample holds a few counts of this clone. The J gene is TRBJ1-6, the V gene TRBV5-1, with D unresolved. The V gene lost 0 bases and the J gene lost 3 bases, with 7 bases spanning the gap. This CDR3 contains 15 residues. Germline loops: CDR1 SGHRS, CDR2 YFSETQ. The CDR3 reads CASSLDGDYNSPLHF. The CDR3 region has the DNA TGCGCCAGCAGCTTGGACGGGGACTATAATTCACCCCTCCACTTT.

The V and J genes are TRBV29-1 and TRBJ2-2; TRBD2 matches 9 bases. The CDR3 is 16 amino acids. The J segment lost 5 bases and the V segment lost 2 bases, leaving 9 bases of the junction unmatched. Germline V lookup: CDR1 SQVTM, CDR2 ANQGSEA. The CDR3 here is CSVEIGREGLTGELFF. DNA of the CDR3: TGCAGCGTTGAAATAGGGCGGGAGGGCCTTACCGGGGAGCTGTTTTTT.

This clone came up a few times. The chain links TRBV30 to TRBJ1-2, with D unresolved. From germline, CDR1 is GTSNPN and CDR2 SVGIG (reference sequence). V was shortened by 2 bases and J by 2 bases, with 12 bases between the two germline ends. This CDR3 spans 14 amino acids. DNA for the CDR3: TGTGCCTGGAGTAGTTTTGGTGGAAACTATGGCTACACCTTC. This encodes CAWSSFGGNYGYTF.

CDR3 sequence: CASSPTGQGYNEQFF. CDR3 in DNA: TGTGCCAGCAGCCCGACGGGACAGGGATACAATGAGCAGTTCTTC. The gene calls are TRBV7-9 and TRBJ2-1; 9 bases map to TRBD1. Germline CDR1 and CDR2: SEHNR and FQNEAQ (reference sequence). The V and J ends lost 5 bases and 4 bases, in that order; junction bases with no gene match: 6. The CDR3 is 15 residues long.

This clone has only one observation. V gene TRBV10-3 combines with J gene TRBJ2-5; D gene ambiguous. Per the germline V gene, CDR1 is ENHRY and CDR2 is SYGVKD. CDR3 length: 12 amino acids. Between the trimmed V and J ends, which lost 4 bases and 3 bases, there was a span of 6 bases. CDR3 nucleotides: TGTGCCATCAGTGTGAAAGAAGAGACCCAGTACTTC. Its protein is CAISVKEETQYF.

The chain uses TRBV29-1 and TRBJ1-3; D uncertain. Germline CDR1 SQVTM, CDR2 ANQGSEA. The length of the CDR3 is 11 residues. Deletions cut 7 bases from V and 4 bases from J, with 8 bases between. The CDR3 coding sequence is TGCAGCGCCAACCAGGGAAACACCATATATTTT. As protein: CSANQGNTIYF.

The CDR3 coding sequence is TGTGCCACGGGGGAACCGGGACAGGGCTCCTACGAGCAGTACTTC. It is translated as CATGEPGQGSYEQYF. The V gene is TRBV15, the J gene TRBJ2-7; 9 nucleotides agree with TRBD1. Germline V gene sequence: CDR1 LNHNV, CDR2 YYDKDF (reference sequence). This CDR3 region has 15 residues. V lost 9 bases, J lost 0 bases, and 9 bases stayed unmatched.

Remarks on this clone: Different DNA sequences within this sample yield the same CDR3. The chain has TRBV29-1 and TRBJ2-7; 14 bases fit TRBD2. The V gene end was trimmed by 6 bases and the J gene end by 3 bases; junction bases not matched to a gene: 1. The length of the CDR3 is 13 residues. Germline V gene sequence: CDR1 SQVTM, CDR2 ANQGSEA. CDR3 region: CSVGTSGSYEQYF. CDR3 bases: TGCAGCGTCGGGACTAGCGGGAGCTACGAGCAGTACTTC.

With respect to this clone: At the DNA level, this CDR3 is encoded by other sequences in the same sample as well. This chain joins TRBV29-1 and TRBJ2-3; 8 positions agree with TRBD1. CDR3 length: 13 amino acids. The trim removed 6 bases at V and 2 bases at J, leaving 4 bases unmatched. Germline V gene data show CDR1 as SQVTM and CDR2 as ANQGSEA. DNA for the CDR3: TGCAGCGTCAGGGGGCGTATCACAGATACGCAGTATTTT. The encoded protein is CSVRGRITDTQYF.

V usage is TRBV4-1 and J usage is TRBJ2-7, with 7 bases fitting TRBD2. J was trimmed by 2 bases and V by 4 bases; bases with no gene match: 8. The CDR3 spans 15 residues. Germline V gives CDR1 MGHRA, CDR2 YSYEKL. CDR3 DNA sequence: TGCGCCAGCAGCCGACAGACTAGCCCTGCCTACGAGCAGTACTTC. It specifies CASSRQTSPAYEQYF.

The V call is TRBV4-2, the J call TRBJ2-1; 7 nucleotides agree with TRBD2. The V gene's germline CDR1 is LGHNA and CDR2 YNFKEQ. The CDR3 sequence is 14 residues long. V shed 2 bases and J 8 bases; nucleotides not matched to a gene: 6. DNA of the CDR3: TGTGCCAGCAGCCAAATGACTAGCATGGATGAGCAGTTCTTC. This sequence encodes CASSQMTSMDEQFF.

The chain joins TRBV18 to TRBJ1-3; D is undetermined. With 3 bases removed from V and 4 bases from J, the gap between germline ends came to 7 bases. The germline V gene encodes CDR1 KGHSH and CDR2 LQKENI. The CDR3 loop spans 13 amino acids. CDR3 loop: CASSPSDGNTIYF. DNA for the CDR3: TGTGCCAGCTCACCCTCGGACGGAAACACCATATATTTT.

The J gene is TRBJ2-5, the V gene TRBV25-1; no reliable D call. The V end was cut by 1 base, the J end by 2 bases, with 11 bases between. CDR3 length: 15 residues. The germline CDR1 and CDR2 sequences are MGHDK and SYGVNS. The DNA for the CDR3 is TGTGCCAGCAGTGAATCTAGGATCGGTCAAGAGACCCAGTACTTC. Its translation: CASSESRIGQETQYF.

This chain joins TRBV30 and TRBJ2-5; 11 positions agree with TRBD2. J gave up 7 bases and V 3 bases, and 7 bases lay outside the gene matches. CDR1 and CDR2 from the germline V gene are GTSNPN and SVGIG (reference sequence). The CDR3 is 14 residues long. CDR3 coding DNA: TGTGCCTGGAGGTTAGCGGGAGGGCCGGGGACCCAGTACTTC. Amino acids: CAWRLAGGPGTQYF.

V is TRBV6-1 and J is TRBJ2-7, with D unresolved. Germline V gene sequence: CDR1 MNHNS, CDR2 SASEGT. The CDR3 is made up of 14 amino acids. V shed 1 base and J shed 2 bases, with 9 bases lying between them. This chain's CDR3 is CASSEVRLPYEQYF. For the CDR3, the DNA is TGTGCCAGCAGTGAAGTTAGGCTCCCCTACGAGCAGTACTTC.

V is TRBV7-2 and J is TRBJ2-1, with 15 bases lining up with TRBD2. The J segment lost 8 bases and the V segment lost 2 bases, leaving 7 bases of the junction unmatched. Per the germline V gene, CDR1 is SGHTA and CDR2 is FQGNSA. This CDR3 has 17 residues. The CDR3 spells CASSLKGTSGGHDEQFF. CDR3 DNA sequence: TGTGCCAGCAGCTTAAAAGGGACTAGCGGGGGGCACGATGAGCAGTTCTTC. The full variable domain, rest sourced from reference TRBV7-2 and TRBJ2-1, is GAGVSQSPSNKVTEKGKDVELRCDPISGHTALYWYRQSLGQGLEFLIYFQGNSAPDKSGLPSDRFSAERTGGSVSTLTIQRTQQEDSAVYLCASSLKGTSGGHDEQFFGPGTRLTVL.

The V gene is TRBV30, the J gene TRBJ1-1; TRBD1 aligns across 7 bases. The CDR3 extends over 12 amino acids. With V trimmed by 7 bases and J by 4 bases, 6 bases remained unmatched. The germline gives CDR1 GTSNPN, CDR2 SVGIG (reference sequence). CDR3 sequence reads: CASQGGVTEAFF. CDR3 sequence (DNA): TGTGCCTCCCAGGGGGGAGTCACTGAAGCTTTCTTT. The full variable domain, its missing parts supplied by reference TRBV30 and TRBJ1-1, is SQTIHQWPATLVQPVGSPLSLECTVEGTSNPNLYWYRQAAGRGLQLLFYSVGIGQISSEVPQNLSASRPQDRQFILSSKKLLLSDSGFYLCASQGGVTEAFFGQGTRLTVV.

This chain uses TRBV9 with TRBJ2-3; D gene ambiguous. This CDR3 spans 13 amino acids. Trimming pared 0 bases from V and 7 bases from J, leaving 9 bases between. CDR1 SGDLS and CDR2 YYNGEE come from the germline V gene. CDR3 protein: CASSVEYGNTQYF. CDR3 bases: TGTGCCAGCAGCGTAGAATACGGCAATACGCAGTATTTT.

This clone was found a few times. This specimen includes other DNA sequences encoding the same CDR3. The V gene is TRBV5-1, the J gene TRBJ2-3; possibly TRBD1 or TRBD2 for D (5 bases each). CDR1 is SGHRS, CDR2 YFSETQ, per germline. The CDR3 covers 14 residues. V was cut by 0 bases and J by 0 bases, with 5 bases left in between. The CDR3: CASSLGGSTDTQYF. CDR3 nucleotides: TGCGCCAGCAGCTTGGGGGGGAGCACAGATACGCAGTATTTT.

This clone was counted once. V gene TRBV5-4 combines with J gene TRBJ2-6; D is unresolved. Germline V CDR1 and CDR2: SGHNT, YYREEE (reference sequence). Trimming cost V 3 bases and J 2 bases, with 9 bases left between them. The CDR3 is made up of 15 amino acids. The DNA for the CDR3 is TGTGCCAGCAGCTCGCCGATCACTGGGGCCAACGTCCTGACTTTC. Amino acids: CASSSPITGANVLTF.

The chain has TRBV30 and TRBJ2-5, with D uncertain. Germline V CDR1 and CDR2: GTSNPN, SVGIG (reference sequence). V lost 5 bases, J lost 5 bases, and 12 bases lay in between. The CDR3 runs to 12 residues. For the CDR3, the DNA is TGTGCCTGGGCTCGGACCCGGGAGACCCAGTACTTC. Amino acid sequence: CAWARTRETQYF.

This chain joins TRBV7-2 and TRBJ2-1, with 8 positions matching TRBD2. Germline loops: CDR1 SGHTA, CDR2 FQGNSA. This CDR3 has 16 residues. V dropped 7 bases and J dropped 7; count of bases not matched to a gene: 15. CDR3 sequence: CASTERTSTSGNEQFF. CDR3 nucleotides: TGTGCCAGCACCGAACGGACTAGCACCTCTGGGAATGAGCAGTTCTTC.